This T cell receptor (beta chain) was sequenced during a study of CD8 T cells in ankylosing spondylitis. In TCRdb, the 5' RACE reads were re-called with MiXCR into one record per CDR3 protein. The sample includes 180,000 or so distinct CDR3 sequences, around a tenth of them seen just once. The TCR comes from a male donor with ankylosing spondylitis or in good health (not recorded which). Sequencing was done on a sample of blood, either unsorted or a sorted T cell fraction (not recorded which).

The DNA of the CDR3 is TGTGCCAGCAGTTACTCGACTGCTAACTATGGCTACACCTTC. Protein product: CASSYSTANYGYTF. The chain recombines TRBV6-5 with TRBJ1-2, with D unclear. The CDR3 spans 14 residues. Germline V gene data show CDR1 as MNHEY and CDR2 as SVGAGI. V was trimmed by 0 bases and J by 0 bases, leaving 5 bases between them.